This note documents a single T cell receptor (beta chain) sequence. Its target is unknown. This entry belongs to a study of monozygotic twins with inflammatory bowel disease. Study outcomes and limitations: No separation of different T cell subtypes was possible.

From the 5' RACE reads, TCRdb lists one entry per CDR3 protein and no DNA. The sample has roughly 150,000 distinct CDR3 sequences. The receptor comes from a human donor with ulcerative colitis or Crohn's disease, or a healthy co-twin of an affected twin (not recorded which). Source material: blood.

CDR3 residues: CASSLTGQTGELFF. The genes are TRBV7-3 and TRBJ2-2; with no DNA, the TCRdb D assignment of TRBD1 cannot be verified. The CDR3 contains 14 residues. The germline gives CDR1 SGHTA, CDR2 FQGTGA.